This entry lists 25 T cell receptor beta chains sequenced from one sample in a study of Tregs in tolerant kidney transplant recipients. Mixed chimerism was transient after nonmyeloablative marrow transplants from related graft donors. Some clones are missing from TCRdb's copy, which holds only in-frame ones; the method was immunoSEQ multiplex PCR. The table lists tens of thousands of clones, over 85% of them singletons, with 1.6% in the top ten. The material was CD4+ T cells from blood (PBMCs), obtained 12 months after the transplant. The receptors derive from a human patient who received a combined kidney and bone marrow transplant. Some T cells may be transferred from the graft donor.

Here the CDR3 reads CASRYYRGAYNSPLHF. CDR3 in DNA: TGTGCCAGCAGATACTACAGGGGTGCCTATAATTCACCCCTCCACTTT. The rearrangement uses TRBV27 and TRBJ1-6; the match to TRBD1 covers 7 bases. This CDR3 region has 16 residues. From germline, CDR1 is MNHEY and CDR2 SMNVEV (reference sequence). V lost 6 bases to trimming and J lost 2 bases; unmatched junction nucleotides: 7.

The V gene is TRBV19, the J gene TRBJ2-1, with 8 bases lining up with TRBD2. Germline values: CDR1 LNHDA, CDR2 SQIVND (reference sequence). Trimming cost V 7 bases and J 5 bases; bases outside gene matches: 4. CDR3 size: 13 residues. CDR3 sequence: CASTALADNEQFF. The DNA of the CDR3 is TGTGCCAGTACCGCACTAGCGGACAATGAGCAGTTCTTC.

The V gene is TRBV11-2, the J gene TRBJ1-1; 11 bases are a match to TRBD1. V gave up 5 bases and J gave up 10 bases; unmatched junction bases: 3. CDR3 length equals 12 residues. The germline CDR1 and CDR2 sequences are SGHAT and FQNNGV. The chain's CDR3 is CASSQDRGRAFF. The CDR3 DNA reads as TGTGCCAGCAGCCAGGACAGGGGGCGAGCTTTCTTT.

The J gene is TRBJ2-3, the V gene TRBV2, with 10 bases aligning to TRBD2. Germline lookup yields CDR1 SNHLY and CDR2 FYNNEI. This CDR3 spans 15 amino acids. Losses at the gene ends were 6 bases for V and 2 bases for J; bases not matched to a gene: 5. CDR3 in DNA: TGTGCCAGCAGACCCGGGACTAGCGCCACAGATACGCAGTATTTT. Protein sequence: CASRPGTSATDTQYF.

The chain combines TRBV19 with TRBJ1-2; 10 nucleotides agree with TRBD1. Germline values: CDR1 LNHDA, CDR2 SQIVND (reference sequence). There are 15 residues in the CDR3. Trimming cost V 5 bases and J 7 bases; bases outside gene matches: 10. The CDR3 region is CASSFSTGGGGGYTF. The DNA of the CDR3 is TGTGCCAGTAGTTTTTCGACAGGGGGCGGTGGTGGCTACACCTTC.

The chain links TRBV4-1 to TRBJ2-3; 10 bases fit TRBD2. The germline gives CDR1 MGHRA, CDR2 YSYEKL. The length of the CDR3 is 16 residues. J gave up 2 bases and V 2 bases, and 4 bases lay outside the gene matches. The CDR3 DNA reads as TGCGCCAGCAGCCAACTTGGACTAGCGGCCACAGATACGCAGTATTTT. It is translated as CASSQLGLAATDTQYF.

Regarding this clone: Other nucleotide sequences from this sample produce the same CDR3. The chain recombines TRBV4-1 with TRBJ1-6; 12 nucleotides match TRBD1. The CDR3 length is 16 residues. From germline, CDR1 is MGHRA and CDR2 YSYEKL. The junction had 8 bases not matched to a gene; V was cut back by 7 bases and J by 7 bases. CDR3 protein: CASTWDRGPENSPLHF. In DNA, the CDR3 is TGCGCCAGCACTTGGGACAGGGGGCCCGAAAATTCACCCCTCCACTTT.

V usage is TRBV7-3 and J usage is TRBJ1-2; D unclear. The CDR3 is 13 amino acids. Germline CDR1 reads SGHTA; CDR2 reads FQGTGA. Trimming cost V 0 bases and J 4 bases, with 6 bases left between them. CDR3 in amino acids: CASSLTGSYGYTF. The CDR3 bases are TGTGCCAGCAGCTTAACAGGGAGCTATGGCTACACCTTC.

V usage is TRBV5-1 and J usage is TRBJ1-1; a possible D gene is TRBD1 (5 bases). CDR1 and CDR2 from the germline V gene are SGHRS and YFSETQ. The CDR3 consists of 15 residues. V was pared by 6 bases and J by 5 bases, with 20 bases between. CDR3 DNA: TGCGCCAGCACCCGGGGAGTGGGGGGGGAGACTGAAGCTTTCTTT. It is translated as CASTRGVGGETEAFF.

V is TRBV7-2 and J is TRBJ2-1, with 7 bases lining up with TRBD1. Looked up from germline, CDR1 is SGHTA and CDR2 is FQGNSA. CDR3 size: 14 residues. The V segment lost 2 bases and the J segment 6 bases; nucleotides outside the gene matches: 4. The CDR3: CASSLLRQGNEQFF. The CDR3 DNA reads as TGTGCCAGCAGCTTACTTAGACAGGGCAATGAGCAGTTCTTC. The full variable domain, in which reference TRBV7-2 and TRBJ2-1 provide the parts outside the CDR3, is GAGVSQSPSNKVTEKGKDVELRCDPISGHTALYWYRQSLGQGLEFLIYFQGNSAPDKSGLPSDRFSAERTGGSVSTLTIQRTQQEDSAVYLCASSLLRQGNEQFFGPGTRLTVL.

Only one count was recorded for this clone. This specimen includes other DNA sequences encoding the same CDR3. The chain uses TRBV18 and TRBJ2-1; 13 positions agree with TRBD2. Germline V CDR1 and CDR2: KGHSH, LQKENI. V lost 3 bases to trimming and J lost 5 bases; unmatched junction nucleotides: 1. This CDR3 is built from 15 residues. CDR3 coding DNA: TGTGCCAGCTCACCCGGACTAGCGGGAGACAATGAGCAGTTCTTC. Translating it yields CASSPGLAGDNEQFF. Filled out from reference TRBV18 and TRBJ2-1, the complete variable domain reads NAGVMQNPRHLVRRRGQEARLRCSPMKGHSHVYWYRQLPEEGLKFMVYLQKENIIDESGMPKERFSAEFPKEGPSILRIQQVVRGDSAAYFCASSPGLAGDNEQFFGPGTRLTVL.

The chain recombines TRBV19 with TRBJ1-5, with D uncertain. The CDR3 runs to 14 residues. CDR1 and CDR2 (germline): LNHDA, SQIVND (reference sequence). Trimming stripped 8 bases from V and 0 bases from J, with 11 bases between. The CDR3 coding sequence is TGTGCCAGTTCAGGACTTCATAGCAATCAGCCCCAGCATTTT. Translated, it gives CASSGLHSNQPQHF.

CDR3 DNA: TGTGCCAGCAGCTTAGCGGGCGGACTTACCACCGGGGAGCTGTTTTTT. Residues: CASSLAGGLTTGELFF. The chain carries TRBV11-1 and TRBJ2-2, with D possibly TRBD2 on 5 matching bases. From germline, CDR1 is SGHAT and CDR2 FQDESV (reference sequence). The V end was cut by 0 bases, the J end by 4 bases, with 12 bases between. This CDR3 has 16 amino acids. Full variable domain (rest looked up from reference TRBV11-1 and TRBJ2-2): EAEVAQSPRYKITEKSQAVAFWCDPISGHATLYWYRQILGQGPELLVQFQDESVVDDSQLPKDRFSAERLKGVDSTLKIQPAELGDSAMYLCASSLAGGLTTGELFFGEGSRLTVL.

This clone was seen just once. This rearrangement joins TRBV9 to TRBJ2-7, with D perhaps matching TRBD2 (5 bases). Germline V gene lookup returns CDR1 SGDLS and CDR2 YYNGEE. This CDR3 region has 16 residues. V lost 6 bases to trimming and J lost 6 bases, with 25 bases between them. CDR3 nucleotides: TGTGCCAGCACCCCCGCCTCCGGAGCGGAGACCTTCGAGCAGTACTTC. It is translated as CASTPASGAETFEQYF.

This chain links TRBV4-2 with TRBJ2-7, with D perhaps matching TRBD1 (6 bases). The CDR3 is 14 residues long. Germline loops: CDR1 LGHNA, CDR2 YNFKEQ. V gave up 4 bases and J gave up 2 bases, with 12 bases separating them. The DNA of the CDR3 is TGTGCCAGCAGCCGACCGGGACAAACCTACGAGCAGTACTTC. Translating gives CASSRPGQTYEQYF.

The V and J genes are TRBV14 and TRBJ2-7; D is perhaps TRBD1 (6 bases). This CDR3 has 16 amino acids. Germline CDR1 is SGHDN and CDR2 is FVKESK. V shed 4 bases and J shed 4 bases, with 20 bases lying between them. This chain's CDR3 is CASSLIGQPTTYEQYF. CDR3 coding DNA: TGTGCCAGCAGCCTTATAGGACAGCCGACGACGTACGAGCAGTACTTC.

This clone was observed once. The chain couples TRBV5-8 to TRBJ2-7; maybe TRBD1 (6 bases). Trimming took off 3 bases at V and 3 bases at J, with 25 bases between the two ends. There are 18 residues in the CDR3. Germline CDR1 and CDR2: SGHTS and YDEGEE. The CDR3 coding sequence is TGTGCCAGCAGCTCAGCCGTGAACAGGGCCCTCGGACACTACGAGCAGTACTTC. It yields the protein CASSSAVNRALGHYEQYF.

The rearrangement uses TRBV13 and TRBJ1-1; D is ambiguous. The CDR3 has 15 amino acids. V was pared by 5 bases and J by 5 bases, with 18 bases between. The germline V gene has CDR1 PRHDT and CDR2 FYEKMQ (reference sequence). The CDR3 nucleotides read TGTGCCAGCAGCGCCCGCCCGGGGTTGTATACTGAAGCTTTCTTT. Translation gives CASSARPGLYTEAFF.

This chain uses TRBV10-3 with TRBJ2-2; 7 nucleotides match TRBD1. Germline V lookup: CDR1 ENHRY, CDR2 SYGVKD. This CDR3 region has 16 residues. V lost 3 bases, J lost 0 bases, and 4 bases stayed unmatched. The CDR3 region has the DNA TGTGCCATCAGTGACCCCGACAGGGCGAACACCGGGGAGCTGTTTTTT. Its protein is CAISDPDRANTGELFF.

The rearrangement joins TRBV11-2 to TRBJ2-3, with 7 nucleotides matching TRBD2. Germline V gene sequence: CDR1 SGHAT, CDR2 FQNNGV. V lost 1 base, J lost 2 bases, and 6 bases stayed unmatched. The CDR3 has 16 amino acids. CDR3 loop: CASSLGAGPNTDTQYF. The CDR3 nucleotides read TGTGCCAGCAGCTTAGGAGCGGGACCGAACACAGATACGCAGTATTTT.

V is TRBV11-1 and J is TRBJ1-4; TRBD1 matches at 7 bases. The CDR3 contains 13 residues. V shed 5 bases, J shed 14 bases, and the junction held 11 bases outside the gene matches. Germline lookup yields CDR1 SGHAT and CDR2 FQDESV (reference sequence). The CDR3 here is CASSRQGKDELFF. CDR3 sequence (DNA): TGTGCCAGCAGCCGACAGGGAAAGGATGAGCTGTTTTTT.

CDR3 loop: CASRPTPAGTIYF. In DNA, the CDR3 is TGTGCCAGCAGACCAACACCGGCGGGCACCATATATTTT. The gene calls are TRBV11-2 and TRBJ1-3; no clear D gene. Looked up from germline, CDR1 is SGHAT and CDR2 is FQNNGV. The V end was cut by 6 bases, the J end by 9 bases, with 15 bases between. The CDR3 contains 13 residues.

The chain employs TRBV2 and TRBJ2-2; TRBD1 agrees at 12 bases. Germline-derived CDR1 and CDR2 are SNHLY and FYNNEI. V was clipped by 5 bases and J by 6 bases; unmatched bases: 10. The CDR3 totals 17 residues. The CDR3 sequence: CASSRGQGAFLAGELFF. The CDR3 coding sequence is TGTGCCAGCAGTCGGGGACAGGGGGCTTTTTTAGCCGGGGAGCTGTTTTTT.

CDR3 residues: CASRLDFGYTGELFF. The DNA of the CDR3 is TGTGCCAGCAGACTAGATTTCGGGTACACCGGGGAGCTGTTTTTT. The V gene is TRBV7-9, the J gene TRBJ2-2, with D perhaps matching TRBD2 (5 bases). V gave up 6 bases and J gave up 3 bases, with 14 bases separating them. CDR1 and CDR2 (germline): SEHNR, FQNEAQ (reference sequence). This CDR3 has 15 residues.

This clone was counted between two and nine times. The chain is built from TRBV27 and TRBJ2-7, with 9 bases fitting TRBD2. CDR3 length equals 17 residues. V lost 4 bases and J lost 2; bases outside the gene matches: 12. Germline CDR1 MNHEY, CDR2 SMNVEV (reference sequence). The CDR3 DNA is TGTGCCAGCAGTTCTCCCCGGGGAGTAGCGGGAGCCTACGAGCAGTACTTC. Its protein is CASSSPRGVAGAYEQYF.